Listed below are T cell receptor beta chains from one sample, sequenced in a study of OX40 agonist ivuxolimab in advanced cancers. Sequenced by immunoSEQ multiplex PCR; TCRdb stores in-frame clones only, minus some. Altogether around 64,000 clones are present, less than 90% being singletons, with the ten largest covering 7.9%. This specimen consisted of CD4+ or CD8+ T cells sorted from blood, obtained in a trial of the OX40 agonist ivuxolimab. The receptors shown here come from an adult with an advanced solid tumor such as melanoma, head and neck, liver or kidney cancer. CDR3s include the opening cysteine and the closing phenylalanine or tryptophan. The order of the fields is clone size, J gene, V gene, D gene, CDR3 protein, CDR3 DNA. D genes are given only for firm matches. Some rows have no size entry. The others give once, few or many, or a class for an expanded clone.

abundance: -
j_gene: TRBJ1-1
v_gene: TRBV7-9
d_gene: -
CDR3aa: CASSLTGNLNTEAFF
CDR3nt: TGTGCCAGCAGCTTAACGGGAAATCTGAACACTGAAGCTTTCTTT

abundance: -
j_gene: TRBJ1-2
v_gene: TRBV9
d_gene: TRBD1
CDR3aa: CASSGQGGNGYTF
CDR3nt: TGTGCCAGCAGCGGACAGGGGGGGAATGGCTACACCTTC

abundance: -
j_gene: TRBJ2-7
v_gene: TRBV7-2
d_gene: -
CDR3aa: CASSTGHSSYEQYF
CDR3nt: TGTGCCAGCAGCACGGGACATTCCAGCTACGAGCAGTACTTC

abundance: -
j_gene: TRBJ2-5
v_gene: TRBV7-2
d_gene: TRBD1
CDR3aa: CASRPGTGPKTQYF
CDR3nt: TGTGCCAGCAGACCGGGGACAGGCCCCAAGACCCAGTACTTC

abundance: -
j_gene: TRBJ2-5
v_gene: TRBV2
d_gene: -
CDR3aa: CASNSRNRQETQYF
CDR3nt: TGTGCCAGCAATAGTAGGAATCGTCAAGAGACCCAGTACTTC

abundance: -
j_gene: TRBJ2-3
v_gene: TRBV28
d_gene: TRBD2
CDR3aa: CASSSPGLAGPDTQYF
CDR3nt: TGTGCCAGCAGTTCCCCGGGACTAGCGGGACCAGATACGCAGTATTTT

abundance: -
j_gene: TRBJ1-2
v_gene: TRBV5-6
d_gene: TRBD1
CDR3aa: CASSLWRGLNYGYTF
CDR3nt: TGTGCCAGCAGCTTATGGAGGGGGCTGAACTATGGCTACACCTTC

abundance: few
j_gene: TRBJ1-1
v_gene: TRBV6-5
d_gene: -
CDR3aa: CASSSGGEAFF
CDR3nt: TGTGCCAGCAGTTCCGGCGGTGAAGCTTTCTTT

abundance: once
j_gene: TRBJ2-2
v_gene: TRBV5-6
d_gene: TRBD1
CDR3aa: CASSPTGTGLELFF
CDR3nt: TGTGCCAGCAGCCCCACCGGGACAGGGCTGGAGCTGTTTTTT

abundance: -
j_gene: TRBJ2-3
v_gene: TRBV15
d_gene: -
CDR3aa: CATSALRRGVGADTQYF
CDR3nt: TGTGCCACCAGCGCCCTTCGGAGGGGTGTTGGGGCAGATACGCAGTATTTT

abundance: -
j_gene: TRBJ2-7
v_gene: TRBV5-1
d_gene: -
CDR3aa: CASSLADGPEQYF
CDR3nt: TGCGCCAGCAGCTTGGCAGATGGGCCCGAGCAGTACTTC

abundance: -
j_gene: TRBJ1-2
v_gene: TRBV5-6
d_gene: TRBD1
CDR3aa: CASSLDRGQDYGYTF
CDR3nt: TGTGCCAGCAGCTTGGATAGGGGGCAAGACTATGGCTACACCTTC

abundance: once
j_gene: TRBJ2-5
v_gene: TRBV19
d_gene: TRBD2
CDR3aa: CASSIDLVTSGRGAIQYF
CDR3nt: TGTGCCAGTAGTATAGATCTTGTGACTAGCGGGAGGGGGGCGATCCAGTACTTC

abundance: -
j_gene: TRBJ2-1
v_gene: TRBV5-1
d_gene: -
CDR3aa: CASSLMDPNGQFF
CDR3nt: TGCGCCAGCAGCTTGATGGACCCCAATGGGCAGTTCTTC

abundance: few
j_gene: TRBJ1-1
v_gene: TRBV6-1
d_gene: -
CDR3aa: CASSDRGGLAEAFF
CDR3nt: TGTGCCAGCAGTGACCGCGGGGGGTTAGCTGAAGCTTTCTTT

abundance: once
j_gene: TRBJ1-4
v_gene: TRBV10-3
d_gene: -
CDR3aa: CAISDRASTNEKLFF
CDR3nt: TGTGCCATCAGTGACAGGGCCTCAACTAATGAAAAACTGTTTTTT

abundance: -
j_gene: TRBJ1-2
v_gene: TRBV10-3
d_gene: -
CDR3aa: CAISANYGYTF
CDR3nt: TGTGCCATCAGTGCGAACTATGGCTACACCTTC

abundance: -
j_gene: TRBJ2-2
v_gene: TRBV27
d_gene: -
CDR3aa: CASSLGDRGPGELFF
CDR3nt: TGTGCCAGCAGTTTAGGTGACAGAGGTCCCGGGGAGCTGTTTTTT

abundance: -
j_gene: TRBJ1-3
v_gene: TRBV4-1
d_gene: -
CDR3aa: CASSLREGTSGNTIYF
CDR3nt: TGCGCCAGCAGCCTGCGGGAGGGGACCTCTGGAAACACCATATATTTT

abundance: -
j_gene: TRBJ2-5
v_gene: TRBV21-1
d_gene: -
CDR3aa: CASSKKAHRLQETQYF
CDR3nt: TGTGCCAGCAGCAAAAAAGCCCACAGGCTCCAAGAGACCCAGTACTTC

abundance: -
j_gene: TRBJ1-2
v_gene: TRBV4-2
d_gene: -
CDR3aa: CASSQSFITGRSNYGYTF
CDR3nt: TGTGCCAGCAGCCAATCCTTCATTACAGGGAGATCTAACTATGGCTACACCTTC

abundance: -
j_gene: TRBJ2-5
v_gene: TRBV5-3
d_gene: TRBD1
CDR3aa: CARSPTGLQETQYF
CDR3nt: TGTGCCAGAAGCCCGACAGGGCTTCAAGAGACCCAGTACTTC

abundance: -
j_gene: TRBJ2-5
v_gene: TRBV18
d_gene: -
CDR3aa: CASSQGETQYF
CDR3nt: TGTGCCAGCTCCCAGGGGGAGACCCAGTACTTC

abundance: -
j_gene: TRBJ2-1
v_gene: TRBV6-5
d_gene: TRBD1
CDR3aa: CASSYSGGTGSNEQFF
CDR3nt: TGTGCCAGCAGTTATTCAGGGGGCACAGGAAGCAATGAGCAGTTCTTC

abundance: -
j_gene: TRBJ1-5
v_gene: TRBV18
d_gene: -
CDR3aa: CASSPGGNQPQHF
CDR3nt: TGTGCCAGCTCACCAGGGGGGAATCAGCCCCAGCATTTT

abundance: -
j_gene: TRBJ1-6
v_gene: TRBV5-1
d_gene: -
CDR3aa: CASSLADGSSYNSPLHF
CDR3nt: TGCGCCAGCAGCTTGGCCGACGGGAGCTCCTATAATTCACCCCTCCACTTT